The clone carrying this TCR beta chain showed up just a few times. Antigen: not known. This specimen belongs to a study of post-analysis software for immune sequencing data. Prepared libraries of TCR beta cDNA carried unique molecular identifiers. T cells numbering 1 to 10 million yielded cDNA molecules that totaled about 500,000. TCRdb ran MiXCR on the PCR reads and lists one entry per CDR3 protein. Here the sample spans around 440,000 distinct CDR3 sequences, 40% to 55% being singletons. V lost 6 bases, J lost 3 bases, and 3 bases lay in between. Germline CDR1 and CDR2: DFQATT and SNEGSKA (reference sequence). The CDR3 sequence is 10 residues long. Whole-study results and caveats: Normalized Chao1 diversity in multiple sclerosis patients fell significantly below that of controls. When the samples were clustered directly with F measure, those that had been prepared in the same batch showed strong co-clustering. Roughly 5 TRBV segments occurring more often in patients than controls included TRBV5-6, TRBV5-1 and TRBV20-1.

J is TRBJ2-1 and V is TRBV20-1; D call uncertain. Sequenced sample: blood. The TCR sequence derives from a girl under 18 with multiple sclerosis. The CDR3 DNA follows: TGCAGTGCCTACTACAATGAGCAGTTCTTC. It translates to CSAYYNEQFF.